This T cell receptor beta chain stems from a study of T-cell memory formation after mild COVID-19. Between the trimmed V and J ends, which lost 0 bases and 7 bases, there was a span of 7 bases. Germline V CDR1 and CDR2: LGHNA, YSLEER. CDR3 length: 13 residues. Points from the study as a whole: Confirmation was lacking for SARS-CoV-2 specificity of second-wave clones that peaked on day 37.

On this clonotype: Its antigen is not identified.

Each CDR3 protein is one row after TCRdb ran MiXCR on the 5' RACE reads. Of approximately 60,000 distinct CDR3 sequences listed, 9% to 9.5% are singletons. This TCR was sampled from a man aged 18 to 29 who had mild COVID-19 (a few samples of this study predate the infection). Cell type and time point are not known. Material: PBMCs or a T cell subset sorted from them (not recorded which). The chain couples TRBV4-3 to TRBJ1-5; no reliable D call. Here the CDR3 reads CASSQDRVQPQHF. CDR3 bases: TGCGCCAGCAGCCAAGATAGGGTCCAGCCCCAGCATTTT.